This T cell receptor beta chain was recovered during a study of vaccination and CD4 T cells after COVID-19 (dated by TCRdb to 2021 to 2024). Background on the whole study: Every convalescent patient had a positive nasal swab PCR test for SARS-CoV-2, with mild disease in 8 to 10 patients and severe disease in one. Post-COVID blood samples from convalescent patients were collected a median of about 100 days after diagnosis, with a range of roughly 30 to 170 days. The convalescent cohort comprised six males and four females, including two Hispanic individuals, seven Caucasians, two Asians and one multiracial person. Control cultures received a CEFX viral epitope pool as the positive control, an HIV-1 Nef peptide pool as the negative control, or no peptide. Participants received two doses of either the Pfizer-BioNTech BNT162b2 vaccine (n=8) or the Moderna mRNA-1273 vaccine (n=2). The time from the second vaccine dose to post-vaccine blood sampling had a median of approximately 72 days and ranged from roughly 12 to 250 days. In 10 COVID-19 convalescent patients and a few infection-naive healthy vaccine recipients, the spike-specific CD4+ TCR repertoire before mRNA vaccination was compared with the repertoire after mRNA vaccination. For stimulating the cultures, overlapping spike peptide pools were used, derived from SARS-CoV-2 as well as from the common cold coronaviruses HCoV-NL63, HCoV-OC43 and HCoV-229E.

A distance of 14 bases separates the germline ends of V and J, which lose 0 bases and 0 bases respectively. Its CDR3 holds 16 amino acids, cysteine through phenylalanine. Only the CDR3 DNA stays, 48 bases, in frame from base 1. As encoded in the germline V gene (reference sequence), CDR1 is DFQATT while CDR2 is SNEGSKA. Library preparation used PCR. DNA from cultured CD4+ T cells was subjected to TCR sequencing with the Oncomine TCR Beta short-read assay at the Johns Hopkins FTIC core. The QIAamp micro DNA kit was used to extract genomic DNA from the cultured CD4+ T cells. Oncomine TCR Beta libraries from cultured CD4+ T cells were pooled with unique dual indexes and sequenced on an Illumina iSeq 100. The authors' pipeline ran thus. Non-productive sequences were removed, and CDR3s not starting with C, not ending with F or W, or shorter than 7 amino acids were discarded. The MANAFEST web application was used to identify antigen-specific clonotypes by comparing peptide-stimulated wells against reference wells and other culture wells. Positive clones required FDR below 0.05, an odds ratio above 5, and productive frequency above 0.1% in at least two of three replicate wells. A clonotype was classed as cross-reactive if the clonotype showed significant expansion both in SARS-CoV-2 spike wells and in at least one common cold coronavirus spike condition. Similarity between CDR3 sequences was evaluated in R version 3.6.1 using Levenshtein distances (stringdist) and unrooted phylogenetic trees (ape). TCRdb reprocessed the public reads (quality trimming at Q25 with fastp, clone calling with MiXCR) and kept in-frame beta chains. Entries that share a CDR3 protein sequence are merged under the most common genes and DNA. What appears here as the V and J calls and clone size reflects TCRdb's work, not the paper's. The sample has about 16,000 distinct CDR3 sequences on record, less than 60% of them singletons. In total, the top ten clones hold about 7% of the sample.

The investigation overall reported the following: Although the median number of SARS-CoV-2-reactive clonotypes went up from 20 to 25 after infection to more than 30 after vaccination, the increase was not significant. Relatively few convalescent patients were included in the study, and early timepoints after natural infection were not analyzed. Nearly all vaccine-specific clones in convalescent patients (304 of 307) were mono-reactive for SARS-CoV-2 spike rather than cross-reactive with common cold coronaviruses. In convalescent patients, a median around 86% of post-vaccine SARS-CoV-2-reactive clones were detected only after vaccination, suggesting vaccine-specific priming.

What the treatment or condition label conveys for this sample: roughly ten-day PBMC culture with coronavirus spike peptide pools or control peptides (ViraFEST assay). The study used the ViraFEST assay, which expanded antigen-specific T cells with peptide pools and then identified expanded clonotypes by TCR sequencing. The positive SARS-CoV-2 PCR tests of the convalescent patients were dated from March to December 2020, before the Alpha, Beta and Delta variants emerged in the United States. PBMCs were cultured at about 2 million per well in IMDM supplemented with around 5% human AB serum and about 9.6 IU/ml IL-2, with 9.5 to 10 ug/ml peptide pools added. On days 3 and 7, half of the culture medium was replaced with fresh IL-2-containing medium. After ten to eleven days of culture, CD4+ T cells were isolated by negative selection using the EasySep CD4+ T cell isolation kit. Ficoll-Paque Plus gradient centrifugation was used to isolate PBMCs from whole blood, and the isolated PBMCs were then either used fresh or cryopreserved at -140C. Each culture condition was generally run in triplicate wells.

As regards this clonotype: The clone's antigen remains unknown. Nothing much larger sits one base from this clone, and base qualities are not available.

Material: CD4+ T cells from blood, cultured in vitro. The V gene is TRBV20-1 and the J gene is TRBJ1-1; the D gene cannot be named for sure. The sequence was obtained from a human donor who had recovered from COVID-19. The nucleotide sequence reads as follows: TGCAGTGCTAGAGATGTTGCCAGCCCCCTGAACACTGAAGCTTTCTTT. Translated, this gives CSARDVASPLNTEAFF.